The entry below describes one T cell receptor beta chain. This sample stems from a study of control samples from healthy donors and cancer patients. CDR3 size: 12 residues. Germline V CDR1 and CDR2: KGHSH, LQKENI. The V segment lost 6 bases and the J segment 5 bases; nucleotides outside the gene matches: 4. TCRdb's copy holds only in-frame clones and misses some; the assay was immunoSEQ multiplex PCR. The sample consists of some 200,000 clones, roughly 94% of them appearing once. This TCR was sampled from a middle-aged man in good health. The sequenced sample consisted of blood. This chain links TRBV18 with TRBJ2-7, with 7 bases that match TRBD1. The CDR3 region has the DNA TGTGCCAGCTCCCCAGACAGGGACGAGCAGTACGTC. Translated, it gives CASSPDRDEQYV.